This is a list of T cell receptor beta chains from one sample in a study of response to subunit inactivated influenza vaccine. TCRdb itself ran the RT-PCR reads through MiXCR, one entry per CDR3 protein. The data contain roughly 790,000 distinct CDR3 sequences, 21% of them singletons. This specimen consisted of PBMCs from blood, obtained about 5 days after vaccination. The receptors originated from a middle-aged man who received an inactivated influenza vaccine. Both conserved end residues are part of each CDR3. D genes are given only for firm matches. Clone size, where shown, is once, few, many, or a class for clones that have expanded.

V gene	D gene	clone size	J gene	CDR3 DNA	CDR3 protein
TRBV9	-	few	TRBJ2-5	TGTGCCAGCAGCGTCGGCCGGGGGCAAGAGACCCAGTACTTC	CASSVGRGQETQYF
TRBV5-1	-	-	TRBJ2-6	TGCGCCAGCAGCTTGGGGACAGCCCTTAGCTCTGGGGCCAACGTCCTGACTTTC	CASSLGTALSSGANVLTF
TRBV6-1	TRBD2	-	TRBJ2-6	TGTGCCAGCAGTGAAGTGGCTAGCGGGGGTCTAATTGGGGCCAACGTCCTGACTTTC	CASSEVASGGLIGANVLTF
TRBV6-1	-	-	TRBJ1-2	TGTGCCAGCAGTGAACTAAGTGTCTATGGCTACACCTTC	CASSELSVYGYTF
TRBV14	-	-	TRBJ2-5	TGTGCCAGCAGCGGAGGGTTCCCTCAGGAGACCCAGTACTTC	CASSGGFPQETQYF
TRBV11-2	TRBD2	-	TRBJ2-7	TGTGCCAGCAGCTTGGGACTAGCGGGAGCCATAGGTCGAGACGAGCAGTACTTC	CASSLGLAGAIGRDEQYF
TRBV7-6	TRBD2	many	TRBJ2-1	TGTGCCAGCAGCTTAGAGACTAGCGCCAGGAATGAGCAGTTCTTC	CASSLETSARNEQFF
TRBV9	-	once	TRBJ2-1	TGTGCCAGCAGCGTAGAGGGGGGACGTTTCTACAATGAGCAGTTCTTC	CASSVEGGRFYNEQFF
TRBV12-3/TRBV12-4	-	many	TRBJ2-5	TGTGCCAGCAGTTTGGTCCGGAGGGAGACCCAGTACTTC	CASSLVRRETQYF
TRBV5-8	-	-	TRBJ2-2	TGTGCCAGCAGCCAAGGTTGGAGGCTATACACCGGGGAGCTGTTTTTT	CASSQGWRLYTGELFF